Following are 28 T cell receptor beta chains from one sample sequenced in a study of T cell responses to AZD1222 COVID-19 vaccine (dated by TCRdb to the early 2020s). The time point label, read with the paper, signifies: baseline before first vaccination. Per the publication, the treatment or condition label means: meningococcal conjugate vaccine given as trial control. The library was made by the immunoSEQ multiplex PCR assay. The clones in this table, taken by TCRdb from immuneACCESS, are in-frame only. Not every clone is retained; where verified, under half of the shortfall comes from an unresolved V gene, and the cause of the rest is unknown. The sample table holds 75,000 to 100,000 clones, of which around nine tenths were seen once. The top ten hold 10% of the sample. The sample consisted of peripheral blood, taken on day 0 of MenACWY control vaccination. Every receptor here comes from an adult in good health.

The rearrangement links TRBV7-9 to TRBJ2-2, with 11 bases lining up with TRBD2. Per the germline V gene, CDR1 is SEHNR and CDR2 is FQNEAQ (reference sequence). V was clipped by 4 bases and J by 3 bases; unmatched bases: 4. The CDR3 loop spans 16 amino acids. The CDR3 DNA reads as TGTGCCAGCAGCTCTGGACTAGCGGGTTACACCGGGGAGCTGTTTTTT. Protein: CASSSGLAGYTGELFF.

The gene calls are TRBV4-2 and TRBJ2-3, with 9 nucleotides matching TRBD2. With V trimmed by 4 bases and J by 3 bases, 8 bases remained unmatched. The CDR3 runs to 16 residues. Germline CDR1 reads LGHNA; CDR2 reads YNFKEQ. Written as DNA, the CDR3 is TGTGCCAGCAGCCTCTTCGGGCGGGGGGGGACAGATACGCAGTATTTT. It is translated as CASSLFGRGGTDTQYF.

The rearrangement uses TRBV11-2 and TRBJ2-5; TRBD2 matches 8 bases. The germline V gene encodes CDR1 SGHAT and CDR2 FQNNGV. Unmatched junction bases numbered 11, after V lost 1 base and J lost 1 base. CDR3 length: 18 residues. The CDR3: CASSLVTSGGGLQETQYF. The CDR3 nucleotides are TGTGCCAGCAGCTTAGTGACCTCGGGGGGGGGTCTCCAAGAGACCCAGTACTTC.

This clone was counted a single time. The chain uses TRBV5-1 and TRBJ2-5; D unresolved. This CDR3 contains 15 residues. The germline gives CDR1 SGHRS, CDR2 YFSETQ. The V end lost 0 bases, the J end lost 1 base, and 10 bases lay between the germline ends. This CDR3 reads CASSLALDLQETQYF. CDR3 DNA: TGCGCCAGCAGCTTGGCCCTCGATCTCCAAGAGACCCAGTACTTC.

The genes are TRBV7-2 and TRBJ2-3; 15 bases are a match to TRBD2. The junction had 8 bases not matched to a gene; V was cut back by 5 bases and J by 5 bases. From germline, CDR1 is SGHTA and CDR2 FQGNSA. The CDR3 totals 17 residues. The CDR3 spells CASSPWTSGGAGDTQYF. The CDR3 bases are TGTGCCAGCAGCCCGTGGACTAGCGGGGGGGCCGGAGATACGCAGTATTTT.

The rearrangement links TRBV7-9 to TRBJ2-3; TRBD1 agrees at 7 bases. This CDR3 has 13 amino acids. Trimming took 5 bases from V and 4 from J; bases not matched to a gene: 3. CDR1 is SEHNR and CDR2 is FQNEAQ in the germline V gene (reference sequence). CDR3 protein: CASSVGQADTQYF. The DNA for the CDR3 is TGTGCCAGCAGCGTAGGACAGGCAGATACGCAGTATTTT.

The V gene is TRBV27, the J gene TRBJ2-2; D is possibly TRBD2 (7 bases). Germline loops: CDR1 MNHEY, CDR2 SMNVEV (reference sequence). The CDR3 has 16 residues. Trimming cost V 5 bases and J 4 bases, with 17 bases left between them. CDR3 protein: CASSPRGARGTGELFF. The CDR3 DNA is TGTGCCAGCAGTCCCCGGGGGGCCAGGGGCACCGGGGAGCTGTTTTTT.

The genes are TRBV30 and TRBJ2-4; D gene uncertain. V lost 1 base and J 1 base, leaving 8 bases between the germline ends. The CDR3 extends over 14 amino acids. Germline loops: CDR1 GTSNPN, CDR2 SVGIG (reference sequence). The DNA of the CDR3 is TGTGCCTGGAGTGCTACGGGTGCCAAAAACATTCAGTACTTC. Protein sequence: CAWSATGAKNIQYF. Full variable domain (rest looked up from reference TRBV30 and TRBJ2-4): SQTIHQWPATLVQPVGSPLSLECTVEGTSNPNLYWYRQAAGRGLQLLFYSVGIGQISSEVPQNLSASRPQDRQFILSSKKLLLSDSGFYLCAWSATGAKNIQYFGAGTRLSVL.

V is TRBV19 and J is TRBJ1-1; perhaps TRBD1 as D (5 bases). This CDR3 is 13 amino acids long. Per the germline V gene, CDR1 is LNHDA and CDR2 is SQIVND (reference sequence). Between the trimmed V and J ends, which lost 3 bases and 4 bases, there was a span of 9 bases. CDR3 in amino acids: CASSISGATEAFF. CDR3 nucleotide sequence: TGTGCCAGTAGTATTTCCGGGGCCACTGAAGCTTTCTTT. The full variable domain, its missing parts supplied by reference TRBV19 and TRBJ1-1, is DGGITQSPKYLFRKEGQNVTLSCEQNLNHDAMYWYRQDPGQGLRLIYYSQIVNDFQKGDIAEGYSVSREKKESFPLTVTSAQKNPTAFYLCASSISGATEAFFGQGTRLTVV.

V and J are TRBV3-1 (or the pseudogene TRBV3-2) and TRBJ2-1; D gene unclear. This CDR3 comprises 16 residues. V was pared by 1 base and J by 0 bases, with 10 bases between. Germline assignment: CDR1 LGHDT and CDR2 YNNKEL (reference sequence). The CDR3 DNA sequence: TGTGCCAGCAGCCAAGTGGGAAAGAGCTCCTACAATGAGCAGTTCTTC. It translates to CASSQVGKSSYNEQFF.

The chain links TRBV27 to TRBJ1-1; D uncertain. V dropped 5 bases and J dropped 6 bases, with 16 bases sitting between them. Germline V gene lookup returns CDR1 MNHEY and CDR2 SMNVEV (reference sequence). CDR3 length: 14 amino acids. The CDR3, as DNA: TGTGCCAGCAGTATCCGGTCCCAAAGCGCTGAAGCTTTCTTT. Encoded protein: CASSIRSQSAEAFF.

This chain connects TRBV7-2 to TRBJ1-3; D possibly corresponds to TRBD1 (5 bases). Germline loops: CDR1 SGHTA, CDR2 FQGNSA. The CDR3 loop spans 16 amino acids. With 0 bases removed from V and 0 bases from J, the gap between germline ends came to 9 bases. CDR3: CASSLALGDSGNTIYF. The CDR3 coding sequence is TGTGCCAGCAGCTTAGCGCTGGGGGACTCTGGAAACACCATATATTTT.

The rearrangement uses TRBV6-5 and TRBJ1-5; 8 bases line up with TRBD1. Germline loops: CDR1 MNHEY, CDR2 SVGAGI. The junction had 5 bases not matched to a gene; V was cut back by 5 bases and J by 2 bases. The CDR3 is 15 amino acids. The CDR3 region has the DNA TGTGCCAGCAGTCCTCAGGGGGCCGGCAATCAGCCCCAGCATTTT. Residues: CASSPQGAGNQPQHF.

This sequence joins TRBV6-5 and TRBJ2-7; D may correspond to TRBD1 or TRBD2 (5 bases each). With 5 bases removed from V and 0 bases from J, the gap between germline ends came to 14 bases. Germline V gene lookup returns CDR1 MNHEY and CDR2 SVGAGI. The CDR3 loop spans 15 amino acids. The CDR3 DNA sequence: TGTGCCAGCAGTCCAGGGACGGGAAGCTCCTACGAGCAGTACTTC. Translated, it gives CASSPGTGSSYEQYF.

The chain joins TRBV5-1 to TRBJ2-1, with D perhaps matching TRBD2 (6 bases). The germline CDR1 and CDR2 sequences are SGHRS and YFSETQ. The germline V and J ends were trimmed by 5 bases and 5 bases, with 11 bases remaining between them. This CDR3 has 13 amino acids. The chain's CDR3 is CASRPTSNNEQFF. The CDR3 DNA reads TGCGCCAGCAGGCCTACTAGCAACAATGAGCAGTTCTTC.

The chain employs TRBV10-2 and TRBJ1-2, with TRBD1 as a possible D gene (5 bases). CDR1 is WSHSY and CDR2 is SAAADI in the germline V gene. V was pared by 4 bases and J by 5 bases, with 26 bases between. The CDR3 length is 18 residues. The CDR3 spells CASSALEGLGYVTYGYTF. CDR3 DNA sequence: TGCGCCAGCAGTGCTCTAGAGGGGTTGGGGTACGTCACGTATGGCTACACCTTC.

Written as DNA, the CDR3 is TGTGCCAGCAGTCCCGGGACAGGGGCGTTGGGCAATCAGCCCCAGCATTTT. This gives the protein CASSPGTGALGNQPQHF. V gene TRBV2 combines with J gene TRBJ1-5, with 10 bases that match TRBD1. The CDR3 has 17 residues. J lost 2 bases, V lost 5 bases, and 9 bases had no gene match. CDR1 and CDR2 (germline): SNHLY, FYNNEI.

This sequence joins TRBV4-3 and TRBJ1-6; unclear D gene. V lost 6 bases and J 0 bases, leaving 12 bases between the germline ends. Germline CDR1 LGHNA, CDR2 YSLEER. This CDR3 region has 16 residues. The CDR3 DNA reads as TGCGCCAGCAGGAGTGAAGCGGGCTCCTATAATTCACCCCTCCACTTT. Protein: CASRSEAGSYNSPLHF.

The CDR3 coding sequence is TGTGCCAGCAGTATTAGCTATGGCTACACCTTC. Its translation is CASSISYGYTF. The chain links TRBV6-5 to TRBJ1-2; D unclear. Deletions cut 5 bases from V and 4 bases from J, with 5 bases between. This CDR3 is built from 11 residues. Per the germline V gene, CDR1 is MNHEY and CDR2 is SVGAGI.

The chain combines TRBV5-1 with TRBJ2-3, with TRBD2 identical over 13 bases. With V trimmed by 4 bases and J by 8 bases, 13 bases remained unmatched. This CDR3 contains 17 residues. Per germline, CDR1 SGHRS and CDR2 YFSETQ. CDR3 bases: TGCGCCAGCAGCCGCGCGACTAGCGGGGGGATCATCAGTACGCAGTATTTT. It translates to CASSRATSGGIISTQYF.

The V and J genes are TRBV27 and TRBJ1-1; TRBD1 aligns across 7 bases. This CDR3 is 14 amino acids long. After removal of 8 bases from V and 1 base from J, the junction contained 7 bases not matched to a gene. CDR1 MNHEY and CDR2 SMNVEV come from the germline V gene (reference sequence). CDR3 in DNA: TGTGCCAGCTTCCGGGACAGAGCGAACACTGAAGCTTTCTTT. Protein sequence: CASFRDRANTEAFF.

This chain uses TRBV6-5 with TRBJ1-3; unclear D gene. The V end was cut by 8 bases, the J end by 1 base, with 6 bases between. The germline CDR1 and CDR2 sequences are MNHEY and SVGAGI. The CDR3 loop spans 12 amino acids. The DNA for the CDR3 is TGTGCCAGCCTTGGTTCTGGAAACACCATATATTTT. Protein: CASLGSGNTIYF.

The chain links TRBV14 to TRBJ2-3, with 10 bases matching TRBD1. This CDR3 region has 14 residues. The V segment lost 3 bases and the J segment 4 bases; nucleotides outside the gene matches: 1. Germline CDR1 SGHDN, CDR2 FVKESK. This CDR3 reads CASSQDRGADTQYF. In DNA form, the CDR3 reads TGTGCCAGCAGCCAGGACAGGGGGGCAGATACGCAGTATTTT.

J is TRBJ1-1 and V is TRBV10-3; 8 bases fit TRBD1. Per germline, CDR1 ENHRY and CDR2 SYGVKD. Trimming removed 6 bases from V and 8 bases from J; junction bases left unmatched: 11. The CDR3 runs to 14 residues. CDR3 sequence: CAIRPPGQGSEAFF. In DNA, the CDR3 is TGTGCCATCAGACCCCCCGGACAGGGTTCGGAAGCTTTCTTT.

This chain's CDR3 is CASSPEAGGPNYGYTF. In DNA, the CDR3 is TGTGCCAGCTCACCGGAGGCGGGGGGACCCAACTATGGCTACACCTTC. The chain carries TRBV18 and TRBJ1-2; tentatively, D is TRBD1 (5 bases). The CDR3 has 16 amino acids. Germline V gives CDR1 KGHSH, CDR2 LQKENI. With 3 bases removed from V and 2 bases from J, the gap between germline ends came to 16 bases.

This chain connects TRBV7-2 to TRBJ1-1; D remains unclear. CDR1 and CDR2 (germline): SGHTA, FQGNSA. The V end lost 1 base, the J end lost 1 base, and 10 bases lay between the germline ends. The CDR3 has 15 amino acids. The CDR3 DNA reads as TGTGCCAGCAGCTTAGGGGCCCGACAGAACACTGAAGCTTTCTTT. It yields the protein CASSLGARQNTEAFF.

The chain couples TRBV6-1 to TRBJ1-5; 7 bases match TRBD1. The V gene end was trimmed by 2 bases and the J gene end by 6 bases; junction bases not matched to a gene: 7. The CDR3 is made up of 15 amino acids. The V gene's germline CDR1 is MNHNS and CDR2 SASEGT. The CDR3 coding sequence is TGTGCCAGCAGTGAACCCAGGGGGTTAAGTCAGCCCCAGCATTTT. This translates into CASSEPRGLSQPQHF.

This rearrangement joins TRBV7-9 to TRBJ2-2; 9 bases are shared with TRBD1. This CDR3 contains 16 residues. In germline, CDR1 is SEHNR, CDR2 FQNEAQ (reference sequence). Unmatched junction bases numbered 6, after V lost 3 bases and J lost 4 bases. CDR3 loop: CASSFTGGVGTGELFF. In nucleotides, the CDR3 is TGTGCCAGCAGCTTCACAGGGGGCGTGGGCACCGGGGAGCTGTTTTTT.